This TCR beta chain was observed in a study of blood T cell repertoires in COVID-19. Study overall: Acute and convalescent COVID-19 specimens originated in the United States, Italy and Spain.

TCRdb keeps only in-frame clones here, not all; method: immunoSEQ multiplex PCR. The data show tens of thousands of clones, roughly 90% seen once. Germline CDR1 reads KGHDR; CDR2 reads SFDVKD. V lost 2 bases and J 14 bases, leaving 16 bases between the germline ends. The CDR3 covers 13 residues. Sequences were obtained from peripheral blood. V and J are TRBV24-1 and TRBJ2-3, with D maybe TRBD1 (5 bases). The clonotype was recovered from an older man with acute or convalescent COVID-19. The CDR3 nucleotides read TGTGCCACCAGTGATTCCTGGGGCCCTATTCGGTATTTT. Protein: CATSDSWGPIRYF.